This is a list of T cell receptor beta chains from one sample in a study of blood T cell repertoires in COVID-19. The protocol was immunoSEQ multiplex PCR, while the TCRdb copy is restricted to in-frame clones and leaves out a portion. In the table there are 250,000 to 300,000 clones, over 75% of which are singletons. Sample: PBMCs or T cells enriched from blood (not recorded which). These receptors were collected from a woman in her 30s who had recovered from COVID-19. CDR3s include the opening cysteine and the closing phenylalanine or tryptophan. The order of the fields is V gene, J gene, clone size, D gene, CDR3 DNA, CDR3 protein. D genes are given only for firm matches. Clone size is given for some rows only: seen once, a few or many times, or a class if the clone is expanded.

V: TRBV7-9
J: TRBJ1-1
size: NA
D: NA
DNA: TGTGCCAGCAGCTTAGCGGGGGGAAACACTGAAGCTTTCTTT
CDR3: CASSLAGGNTEAFF

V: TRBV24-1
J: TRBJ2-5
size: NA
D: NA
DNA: TGTGCCACCAGTGACCATTTCCAGGGAGGAGTTAAAGAGACCCAGTACTTC
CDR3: CATSDHFQGGVKETQYF

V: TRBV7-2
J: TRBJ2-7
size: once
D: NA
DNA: TGTGCCAGCAGCTTAGATGGTGGCGGAGTTGCCTACGAGCAGTACTTC
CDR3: CASSLDGGGVAYEQYF

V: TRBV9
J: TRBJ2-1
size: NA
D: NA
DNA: TGTGCCAGCAGCGTCAGGGGTGACTCCTACAATGAGCAGTTCTTC
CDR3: CASSVRGDSYNEQFF

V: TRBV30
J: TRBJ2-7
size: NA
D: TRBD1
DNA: TGTGCCTGGAGTGGGTCGACAGGGTTGGGTGAGCAGTACTTC
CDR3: CAWSGSTGLGEQYF

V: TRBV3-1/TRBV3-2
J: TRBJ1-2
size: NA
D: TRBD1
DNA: TGTGCCAGCAGTCAAGTACAGGGGGCGTATGGCTATGGCTACACCTTC
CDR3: CASSQVQGAYGYGYTF

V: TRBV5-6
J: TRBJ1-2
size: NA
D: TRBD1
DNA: TGTGCCAGCAGCTTACTCGATTCCGGACAGGGGGCTAACTATGGCTACACCTTC
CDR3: CASSLLDSGQGANYGYTF

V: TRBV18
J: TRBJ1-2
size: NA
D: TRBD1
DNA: TGTGCCAGCTCCCCGCTCGGACAGGGGAGGAATGGCTACACCTTC
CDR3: CASSPLGQGRNGYTF

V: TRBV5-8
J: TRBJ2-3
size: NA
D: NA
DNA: TGTGCCAGCAGCTTGGGGCAGGGGGGCGGAGATACGCAGTATTTT
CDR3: CASSLGQGGGDTQYF

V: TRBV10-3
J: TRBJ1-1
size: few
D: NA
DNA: TGTGCCATCAGTGCCCAGGGTAACACTGAAGCTTTCTTT
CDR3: CAISAQGNTEAFF

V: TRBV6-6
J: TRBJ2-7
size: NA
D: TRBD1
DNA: TGTGCCAGCAGCTCCCAAAGACAGGGCACCTACGAGCAGTACTTC
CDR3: CASSSQRQGTYEQYF

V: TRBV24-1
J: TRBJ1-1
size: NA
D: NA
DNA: TGTGCCACCAGTGATTTACCCCCTGGGGAGGGGGACGCCCCTGAAGCTTTCTTT
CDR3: CATSDLPPGEGDAPEAFF

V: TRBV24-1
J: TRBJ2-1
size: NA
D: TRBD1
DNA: TGTGCCACCAGTGACCGACTACAGGGGACAGAGGCCAATGAGCAGTTCTTC
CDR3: CATSDRLQGTEANEQFF

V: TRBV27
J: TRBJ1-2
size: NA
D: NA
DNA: TGTGCGACTTTAACACGGCACTATGGCTACACCTTC
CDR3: CATLTRHYGYTF

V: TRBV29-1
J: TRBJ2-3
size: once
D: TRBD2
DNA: TGCAGCGTAGAGACTAGCGGAAGCACAGATACGCAGTATTTT
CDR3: CSVETSGSTDTQYF

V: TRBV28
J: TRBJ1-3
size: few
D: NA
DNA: TGTGCCAGCAGTTTATTAAGGGGAAGCTCTGGAAACACCATATATTTT
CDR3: CASSLLRGSSGNTIYF

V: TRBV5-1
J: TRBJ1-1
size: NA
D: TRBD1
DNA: TGCGCCAGCAGCCGAAGCGCGACAGGGTCCCCTGAAGCTTTCTTT
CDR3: CASSRSATGSPEAFF

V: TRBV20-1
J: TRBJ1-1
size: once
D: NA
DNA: TGCAGTGCTACCCGTCCGACTGAAGCTTTCTTT
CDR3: CSATRPTEAFF

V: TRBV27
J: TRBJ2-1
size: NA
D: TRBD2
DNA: TGTGCCAGCAGTTTACCTGGCGGGAGGGATGAGCAGTTCTTC
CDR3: CASSLPGGRDEQFF

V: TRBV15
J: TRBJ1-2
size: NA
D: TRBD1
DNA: TGTGCCACCAGCCATGACAGGGCTGGCTACACCTTC
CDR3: CATSHDRAGYTF

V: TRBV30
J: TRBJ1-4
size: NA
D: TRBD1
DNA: TGTGCCTGGACCCGGGGGACAGGGAATGAAAAACTGTTTTTT
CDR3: CAWTRGTGNEKLFF

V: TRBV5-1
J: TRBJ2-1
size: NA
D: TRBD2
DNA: TGCGCCAGCAGCCCTGCCCTAGCGGGCCTCCGAGAGAGGGATGAGCAGTTCTTC
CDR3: CASSPALAGLRERDEQFF

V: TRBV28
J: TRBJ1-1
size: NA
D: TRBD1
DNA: TGTGCCGGTAGGGGGCTGAACACTGAAGCTTTCTTT
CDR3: CAGRGLNTEAFF

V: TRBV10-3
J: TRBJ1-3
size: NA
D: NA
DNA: TGTGCCATCAGTGTTACCTCGGGACACTACTCTGGAAACACCATATATTTT
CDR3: CAISVTSGHYSGNTIYF

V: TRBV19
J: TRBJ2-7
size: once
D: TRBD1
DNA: TGTGCCAGTTCCGGGGACAGGGGACTTATCTACGAGCAGTACTTC
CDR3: CASSGDRGLIYEQYF

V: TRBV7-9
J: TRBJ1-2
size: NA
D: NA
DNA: TGTGCCAGCAAAGACCCCAGGGGAGAATCAGCTAACTATGGCTACACCTTC
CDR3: CASKDPRGESANYGYTF

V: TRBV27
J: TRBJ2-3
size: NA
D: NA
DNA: TGTGCCAGTCAGCTTATCGTCAGCGGGTCTTACACAGATACGCAGTATTTT
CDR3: CASQLIVSGSYTDTQYF

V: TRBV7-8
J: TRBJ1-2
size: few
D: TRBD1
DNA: TGTGCCAGCAGCGGAGGGACAGGTGCTTATGGCTACACCTTC
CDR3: CASSGGTGAYGYTF

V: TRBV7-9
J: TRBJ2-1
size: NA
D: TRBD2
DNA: TGTGCCAGCAGCTTAGGAGGACTAGCGGGAGCATACAATGAGCAGTTCTTC
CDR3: CASSLGGLAGAYNEQFF

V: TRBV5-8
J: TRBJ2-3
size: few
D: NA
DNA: TGTGCCAGCAGCTTAGAAGGGAGATTCACAGATACGCAGTATTTT
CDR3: CASSLEGRFTDTQYF

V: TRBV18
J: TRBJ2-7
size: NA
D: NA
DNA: TGTGCCAGCTCACCGCTTCGACAGAGTAGCTCCTACGAGCAGTACTTC
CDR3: CASSPLRQSSSYEQYF

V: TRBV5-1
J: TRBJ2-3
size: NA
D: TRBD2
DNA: TGCGCCAGCAACCGGGACTACACAGATACGCAGTATTTT
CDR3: CASNRDYTDTQYF

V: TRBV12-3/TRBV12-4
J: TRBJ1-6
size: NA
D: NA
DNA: TGTGCCAGCAGTCGACAGTATTCACCCCTCCACTTT
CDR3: CASSRQYSPLHF

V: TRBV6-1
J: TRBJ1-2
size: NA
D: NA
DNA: TGTGCCAGCAGTGACGGGAGCTATGGCTACACCTTC
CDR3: CASSDGSYGYTF

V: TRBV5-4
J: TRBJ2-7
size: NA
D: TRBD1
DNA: TGTGCCAGCAGCTTGGGTGTGGGACAGGGTCCCTACGAGCAGTACTTC
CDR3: CASSLGVGQGPYEQYF

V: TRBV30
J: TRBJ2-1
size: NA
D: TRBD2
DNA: TGTGCCTGGGCCTTGAGCGGGGGGAAATACAATGAGCAGTTCTTC
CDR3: CAWALSGGKYNEQFF

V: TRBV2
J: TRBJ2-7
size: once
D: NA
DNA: TGTGCCAGCAGTCCCCAACTACCCAGACTAAACGAGCAGTACTTC
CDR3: CASSPQLPRLNEQYF

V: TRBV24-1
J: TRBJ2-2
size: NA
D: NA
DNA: TGTGCCACCAGTGTAAAAGGAGGGGGCAGAGACACCGGGGAGCTGTTTTTT
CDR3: CATSVKGGGRDTGELFF

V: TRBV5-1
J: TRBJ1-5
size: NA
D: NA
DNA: TGCGCCAGCAGCTTGCTGCAGGGGAATCAGCCCCAGCATTTT
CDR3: CASSLLQGNQPQHF

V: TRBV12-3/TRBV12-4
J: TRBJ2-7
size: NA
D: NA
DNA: TGTGCCACCGCTCGTGCCAGTGACTACGAGCAGTACTTC
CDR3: CATARASDYEQYF

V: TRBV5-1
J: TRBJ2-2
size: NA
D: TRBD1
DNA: TGCGCCAGCAGCTTCTCCAATGGTAGGGGGCTAAACACCGGGGAGCTGTTTTTT
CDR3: CASSFSNGRGLNTGELFF

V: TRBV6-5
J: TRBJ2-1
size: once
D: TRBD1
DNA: TGTGCCAGCTCGGGACAGGGAGGCTGGGATGAGCAGTTCTTC
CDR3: CASSGQGGWDEQFF

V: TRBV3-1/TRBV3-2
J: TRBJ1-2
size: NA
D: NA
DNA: TGTGCCACCCACCGGCCAGGGACTCACTATGGCTACACCTTC
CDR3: CATHRPGTHYGYTF

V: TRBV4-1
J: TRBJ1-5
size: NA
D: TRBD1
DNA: TGCGCCAGCAGCCAAGAGGGACAGGCAAATCAGCCCCAGCATTTT
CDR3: CASSQEGQANQPQHF

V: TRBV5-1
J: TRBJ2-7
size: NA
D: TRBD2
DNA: TGCGCCAGCAGTAAAAGTAGCGGGCAGACATACGAGCAGTACTTC
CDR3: CASSKSSGQTYEQYF

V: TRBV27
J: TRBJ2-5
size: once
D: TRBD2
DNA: TGTGCCAGCAGTCCCGACTTAGGACTAGCGGGAGGGCCACGGGAGACCCAGTACTTC
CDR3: CASSPDLGLAGGPRETQYF

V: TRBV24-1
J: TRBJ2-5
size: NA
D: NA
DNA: TGTGCCACCAGTGATATTGGCAGGCAACAAGAGACCCAGTACTTC
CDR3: CATSDIGRQQETQYF

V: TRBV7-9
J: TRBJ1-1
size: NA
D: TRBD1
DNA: TGTGCCAGCAGCTTAGGCCGGGGCACAGGGGGGAACACTGAAGCTTTCTTT
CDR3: CASSLGRGTGGNTEAFF

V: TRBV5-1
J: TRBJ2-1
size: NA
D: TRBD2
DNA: TGCGCCAGCAGCTTGCTAGCGGGAGGGCCAGCTTACAATGAGCAGTTCTTC
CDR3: CASSLLAGGPAYNEQFF

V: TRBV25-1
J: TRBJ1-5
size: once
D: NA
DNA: TGTGCCAGCAGTGAATCGGACGGCTTAGAGGACTGGGGGCCCCAGCATTTT
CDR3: CASSESDGLEDWGPQHF